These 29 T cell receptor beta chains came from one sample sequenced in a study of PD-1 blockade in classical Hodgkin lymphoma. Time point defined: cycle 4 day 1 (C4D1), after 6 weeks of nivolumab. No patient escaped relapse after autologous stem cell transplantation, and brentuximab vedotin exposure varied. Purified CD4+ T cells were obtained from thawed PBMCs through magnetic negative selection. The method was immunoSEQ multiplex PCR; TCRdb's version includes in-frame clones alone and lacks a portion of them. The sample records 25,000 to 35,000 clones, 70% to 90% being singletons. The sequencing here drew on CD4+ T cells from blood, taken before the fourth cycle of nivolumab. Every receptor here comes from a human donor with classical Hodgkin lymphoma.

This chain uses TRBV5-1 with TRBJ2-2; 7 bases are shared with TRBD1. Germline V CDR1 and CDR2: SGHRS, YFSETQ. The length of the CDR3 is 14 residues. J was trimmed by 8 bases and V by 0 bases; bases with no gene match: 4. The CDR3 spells CASSLVGQVGELFF. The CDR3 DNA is TGCGCCAGCAGCTTGGTCGGACAGGTTGGGGAGCTGTTTTTT.

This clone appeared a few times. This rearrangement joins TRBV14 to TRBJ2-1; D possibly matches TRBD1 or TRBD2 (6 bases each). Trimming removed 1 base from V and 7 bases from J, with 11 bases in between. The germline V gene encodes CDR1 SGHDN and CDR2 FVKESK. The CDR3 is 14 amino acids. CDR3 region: CASSQGWGANEQFF. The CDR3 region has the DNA TGTGCCAGCAGCCAAGGGTGGGGGGCAAATGAGCAGTTCTTC.

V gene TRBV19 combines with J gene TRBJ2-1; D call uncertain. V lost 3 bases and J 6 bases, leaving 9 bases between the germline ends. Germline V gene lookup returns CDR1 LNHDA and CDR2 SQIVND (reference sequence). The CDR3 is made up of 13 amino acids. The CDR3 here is CASSIGLPNEQFF. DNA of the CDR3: TGTGCCAGTAGTATCGGGCTCCCCAATGAGCAGTTCTTC. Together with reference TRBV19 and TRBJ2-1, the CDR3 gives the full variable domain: DGGITQSPKYLFRKEGQNVTLSCEQNLNHDAMYWYRQDPGQGLRLIYYSQIVNDFQKGDIAEGYSVSREKKESFPLTVTSAQKNPTAFYLCASSIGLPNEQFFGPGTRLTVL.

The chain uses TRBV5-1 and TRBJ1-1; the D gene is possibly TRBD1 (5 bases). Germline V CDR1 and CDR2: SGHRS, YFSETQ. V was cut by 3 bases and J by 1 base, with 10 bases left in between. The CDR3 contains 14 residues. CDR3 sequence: CASSWGVGNTEAFF. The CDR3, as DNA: TGCGCCAGCAGCTGGGGGGTCGGGAACACTGAAGCTTTCTTT.

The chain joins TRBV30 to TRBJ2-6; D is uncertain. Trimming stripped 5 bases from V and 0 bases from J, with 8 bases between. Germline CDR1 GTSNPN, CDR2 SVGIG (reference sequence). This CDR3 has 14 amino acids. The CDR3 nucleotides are TGTGCCTGGGAACCAGACTCTGGGGCCAACGTCCTGACTTTC. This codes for CAWEPDSGANVLTF.

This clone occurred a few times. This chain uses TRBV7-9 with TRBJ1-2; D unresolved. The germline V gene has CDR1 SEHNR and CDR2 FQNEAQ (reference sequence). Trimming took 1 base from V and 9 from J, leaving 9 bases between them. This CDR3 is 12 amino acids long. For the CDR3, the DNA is TGTGCCAGCAGCTTAGAGAGCGGAAGCTACACCTTC. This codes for CASSLESGSYTF.

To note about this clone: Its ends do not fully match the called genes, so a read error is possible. In DNA form, the CDR3 reads TGTGCCGGCAGCCGACCCGGAGTCGGGTACGAGCAGTACTTC. It yields the protein CAGSRPGVGYEQYF. The chain uses TRBV6-5 and TRBJ2-7; D call uncertain. This CDR3 spans 14 amino acids. Germline-derived CDR1 and CDR2 are MNHEY and SVGAGI.

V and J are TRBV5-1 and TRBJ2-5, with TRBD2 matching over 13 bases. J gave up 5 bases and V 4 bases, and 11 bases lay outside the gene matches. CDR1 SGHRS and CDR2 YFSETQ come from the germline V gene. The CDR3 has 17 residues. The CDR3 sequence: CASSRGLAGYLEETQYF. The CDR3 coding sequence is TGCGCCAGCAGCCGGGGACTAGCGGGGTATTTGGAGGAGACCCAGTACTTC.

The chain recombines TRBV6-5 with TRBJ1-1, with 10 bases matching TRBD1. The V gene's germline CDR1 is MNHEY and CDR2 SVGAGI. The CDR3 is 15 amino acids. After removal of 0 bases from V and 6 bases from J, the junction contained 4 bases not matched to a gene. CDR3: CASSYSTGGIAEAFF. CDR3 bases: TGTGCCAGCAGTTACTCGACAGGGGGCATCGCTGAAGCTTTCTTT.

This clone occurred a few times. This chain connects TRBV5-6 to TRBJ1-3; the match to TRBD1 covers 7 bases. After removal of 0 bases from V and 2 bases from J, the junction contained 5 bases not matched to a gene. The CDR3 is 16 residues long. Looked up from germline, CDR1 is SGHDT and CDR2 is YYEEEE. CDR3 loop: CASSLVKGTAGNTIYF. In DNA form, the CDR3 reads TGTGCCAGCAGCTTGGTAAAAGGGACAGCTGGAAACACCATATATTTT.

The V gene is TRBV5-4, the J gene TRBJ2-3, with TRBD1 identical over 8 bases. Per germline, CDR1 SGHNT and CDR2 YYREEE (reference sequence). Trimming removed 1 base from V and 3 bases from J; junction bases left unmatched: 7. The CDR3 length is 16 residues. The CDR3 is CASSLPPGGPTDTQYF. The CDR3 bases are TGTGCCAGCAGCTTGCCCCCAGGGGGCCCAACAGATACGCAGTATTTT.

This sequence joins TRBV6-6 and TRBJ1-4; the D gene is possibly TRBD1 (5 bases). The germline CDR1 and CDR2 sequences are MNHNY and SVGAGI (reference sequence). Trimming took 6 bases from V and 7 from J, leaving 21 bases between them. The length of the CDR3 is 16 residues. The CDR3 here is CASSTPTAQVGEKLFF. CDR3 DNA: TGTGCCAGCAGCACCCCTACCGCACAGGTCGGTGAAAAACTGTTTTTT.

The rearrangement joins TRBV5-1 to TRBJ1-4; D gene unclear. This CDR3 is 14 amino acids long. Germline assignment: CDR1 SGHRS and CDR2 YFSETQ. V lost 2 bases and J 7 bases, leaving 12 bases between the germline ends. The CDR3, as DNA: TGCGCCAGCAGCTTTGAAAGGGTGGGTGAAAAACTGTTTTTT. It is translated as CASSFERVGEKLFF.

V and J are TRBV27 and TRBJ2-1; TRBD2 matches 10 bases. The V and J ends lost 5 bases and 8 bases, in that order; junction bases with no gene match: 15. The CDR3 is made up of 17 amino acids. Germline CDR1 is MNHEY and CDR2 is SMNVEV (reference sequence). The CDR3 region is CASSGYGLAANFYEQFF. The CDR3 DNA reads TGTGCCAGCAGTGGTTATGGACTAGCGGCTAATTTTTATGAGCAGTTCTTC.

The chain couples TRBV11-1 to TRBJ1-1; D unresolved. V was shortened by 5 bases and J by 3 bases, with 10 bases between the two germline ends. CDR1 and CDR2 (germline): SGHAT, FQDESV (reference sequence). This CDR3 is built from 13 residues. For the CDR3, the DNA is TGTGCCAGCAGCGTTAGGGAGTACACTGAAGCTTTCTTT. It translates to CASSVREYTEAFF.

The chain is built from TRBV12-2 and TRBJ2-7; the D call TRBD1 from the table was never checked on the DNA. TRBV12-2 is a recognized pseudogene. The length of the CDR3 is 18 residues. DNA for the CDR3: TGTGCAAGTCGCGAGCAAGACAGGGCCCGATCCCCTCCCTACGAGCAGTACTTC. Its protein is CASREQDRARSPPYEQYF.

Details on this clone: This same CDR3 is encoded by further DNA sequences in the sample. As DNA, the CDR3 is TGCGCCAGCAGCTTAGAGGGAAGCAATCAGCCCCAGCATTTT. Encoded protein: CASSLEGSNQPQHF. The genes are TRBV5-1 and TRBJ1-5; D unclear. The V end lost 2 bases, the J end lost 1 base, and 7 bases lay between the germline ends. This CDR3 has 14 amino acids. Per germline, CDR1 SGHRS and CDR2 YFSETQ.

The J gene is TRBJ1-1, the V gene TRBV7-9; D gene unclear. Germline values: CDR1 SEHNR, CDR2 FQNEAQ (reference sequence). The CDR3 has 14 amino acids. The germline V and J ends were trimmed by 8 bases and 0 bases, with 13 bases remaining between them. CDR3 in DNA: TGTGCCAGCCACTCGAGGGTGGTGAACACTGAAGCTTTCTTT. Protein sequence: CASHSRVVNTEAFF. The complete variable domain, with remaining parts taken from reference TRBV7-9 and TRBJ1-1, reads DTGVSQNPRHKITKRGQNVTFRCDPISEHNRLYWYRQTLGQGPEFLTYFQNEAQLEKSRLLSDRFSAERPKGSFSTLEIQRTEQGDSAMYLCASHSRVVNTEAFFGQGTRLTVV.

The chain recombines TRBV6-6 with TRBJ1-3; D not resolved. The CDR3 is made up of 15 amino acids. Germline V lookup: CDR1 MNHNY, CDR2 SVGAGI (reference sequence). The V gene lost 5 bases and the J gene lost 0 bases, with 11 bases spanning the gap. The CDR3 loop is CASSKEPSSGNTIYF. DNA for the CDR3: TGTGCCAGCAGTAAAGAGCCAAGCTCTGGAAACACCATATATTTT.

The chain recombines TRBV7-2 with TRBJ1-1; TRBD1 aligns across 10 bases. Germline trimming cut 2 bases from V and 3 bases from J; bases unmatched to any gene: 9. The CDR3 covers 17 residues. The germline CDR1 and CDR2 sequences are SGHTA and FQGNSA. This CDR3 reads CASSLSNVGQGYTEAFF. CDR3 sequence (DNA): TGTGCCAGCAGCTTATCTAATGTGGGACAGGGGTACACTGAAGCTTTCTTT.

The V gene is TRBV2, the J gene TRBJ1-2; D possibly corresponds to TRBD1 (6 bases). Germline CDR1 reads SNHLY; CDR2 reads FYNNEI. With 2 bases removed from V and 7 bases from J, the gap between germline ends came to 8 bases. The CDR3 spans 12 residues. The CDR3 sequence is CASSEWGAGYTF. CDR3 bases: TGTGCCAGCAGTGAATGGGGGGCTGGCTACACCTTC.

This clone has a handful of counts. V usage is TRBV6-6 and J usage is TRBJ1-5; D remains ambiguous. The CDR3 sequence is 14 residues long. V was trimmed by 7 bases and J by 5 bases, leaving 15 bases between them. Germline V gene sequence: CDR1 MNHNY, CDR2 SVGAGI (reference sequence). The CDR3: CASKGDGIDQPQHF. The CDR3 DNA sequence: TGTGCCAGCAAGGGTGACGGGATTGATCAGCCCCAGCATTTT.

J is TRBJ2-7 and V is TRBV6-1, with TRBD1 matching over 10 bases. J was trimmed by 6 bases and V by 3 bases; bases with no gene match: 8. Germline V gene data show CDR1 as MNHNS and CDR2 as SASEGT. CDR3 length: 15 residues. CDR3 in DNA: TGTGCCAGCAGTGACCGGACAGGGGGAAGGTTCGAGCAGTACTTC. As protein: CASSDRTGGRFEQYF.

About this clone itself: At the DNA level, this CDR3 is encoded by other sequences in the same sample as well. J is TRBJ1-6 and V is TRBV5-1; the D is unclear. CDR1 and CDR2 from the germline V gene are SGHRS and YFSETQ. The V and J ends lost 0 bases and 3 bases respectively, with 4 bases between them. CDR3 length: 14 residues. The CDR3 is CASSLEGYNSPLHF. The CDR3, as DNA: TGCGCCAGCAGCTTGGAAGGCTATAATTCACCCCTCCACTTT.

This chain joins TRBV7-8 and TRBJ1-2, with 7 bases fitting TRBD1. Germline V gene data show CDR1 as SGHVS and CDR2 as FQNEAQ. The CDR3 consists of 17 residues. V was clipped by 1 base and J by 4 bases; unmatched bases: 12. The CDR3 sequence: CASSLGVAGGRSYGYTF. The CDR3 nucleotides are TGTGCCAGCAGCTTAGGGGTGGCAGGGGGTCGTAGCTATGGCTACACCTTC.

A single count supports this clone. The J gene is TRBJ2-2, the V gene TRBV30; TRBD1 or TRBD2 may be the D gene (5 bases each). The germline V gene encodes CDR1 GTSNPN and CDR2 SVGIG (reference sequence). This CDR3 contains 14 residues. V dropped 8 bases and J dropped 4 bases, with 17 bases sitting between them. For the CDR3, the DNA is TGTGCCCAGAAAGGGGAGCTTCTCACCGGGGAGCTGTTTTTT. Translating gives CAQKGELLTGELFF.

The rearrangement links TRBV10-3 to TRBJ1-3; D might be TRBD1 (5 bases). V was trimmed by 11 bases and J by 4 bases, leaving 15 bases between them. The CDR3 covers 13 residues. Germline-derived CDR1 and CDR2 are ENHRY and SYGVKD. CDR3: CAASAGVGNTIYF. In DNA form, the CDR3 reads TGTGCCGCCTCCGCGGGGGTCGGAAACACCATATATTTT.

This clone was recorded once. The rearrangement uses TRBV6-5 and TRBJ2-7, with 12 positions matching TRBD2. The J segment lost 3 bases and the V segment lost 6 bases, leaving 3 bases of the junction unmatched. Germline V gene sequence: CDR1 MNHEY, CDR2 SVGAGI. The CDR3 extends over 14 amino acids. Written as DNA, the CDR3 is TGTGCCAGCAGACGGACTAGCGGGGACTACGAGCAGTACTTC. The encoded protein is CASRRTSGDYEQYF.

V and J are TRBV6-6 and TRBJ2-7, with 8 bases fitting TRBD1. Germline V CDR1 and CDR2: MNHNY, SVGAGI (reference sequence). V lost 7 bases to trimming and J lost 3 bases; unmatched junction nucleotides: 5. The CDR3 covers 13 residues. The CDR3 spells CASMGQAGYEQYF. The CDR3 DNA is TGTGCCAGCATGGGACAGGCCGGCTACGAGCAGTACTTC.